This entry features one T cell receptor beta chain sequence. Its recognized antigen is unknown. No base quality values were provided; no much bigger clone lies one nucleotide off. At the junction V is shortened by 3 bases and J by 0 bases, with 10 bases in between. Measured from the cysteine to the phenylalanine, the CDR3 is 15 residues long. The retained sequence is limited to the CDR3, 45 bases, with the frame set at the first base. This sample was included in a study of T-cell memory formation after mild COVID-19 (dated by TCRdb to 2020 to 2023). Background for the entire study: TCR sequence clusters from the two donors were found to be largely donor specific. In a couple of donors, T-cell clones that expanded and contracted after mild COVID-19 were followed by sequencing TCRalpha and TCRbeta repertoires longitudinally. The cohort was made up of two young adult volunteers, one female and one male, who were previously healthy. What the authors observed across the whole study: Only a couple of mild cases were covered in the study, and larger cohorts including severe cases with pre-infection samples were considered necessary. From day 15 to 85, contracting clones showed balanced CD4/CD8 phenotypes, whereas a second wave of clones that expanded from day 15 to 37 leaned towards CD4+. Contracting CD4+ clones were found mainly in CM and EM memory subsets, while CD8+ clones were enriched in EMRA. Some responding clones were detected in pre-infection memory, suggesting pre-existing cross-reactive memory T cells joined the SARS-CoV-2 response. SARS-CoV-2 specificity of the second-wave clones peaking on day 37 was not confirmed.

The sample was run on an Illumina NovaSeq 6000. TCRalpha and TCRbeta cDNA libraries were built by 5'RACE with constant-segment primers, adding sample barcodes and unique molecular identifiers. Trizol reagent was used to extract RNA from every sample. Libraries were amplified in two PCR steps, with a second sample barcode and Illumina TruSeq adapters added in the second step. Sequencing of the libraries was done on an Illumina NovaSeq, producing 2 x 150 bp paired-end reads. The study's own analysis went as follows. Demultiplexing of reads and collapsing into UMI-guided consensus sequences were performed with migec v1.2.7. Using mixcr v2.1.11, UMI consensuses were aligned to TRA and TRB V and J templates and then assembled into clonotypes. Clonotypes were classified as expanded or contracted when called significant by both edgeR and NoisET, with noise models trained on biological replicates. For edgeR calls, the cutoffs were a false discovery rate-adjusted p below 0.01 and a log2 fold-change threshold of 1. PCA with hierarchical clustering of max-normalized trajectories of the 1000 most abundant clonotypes was used as exploratory dynamics analysis. Each responding clone was given a CD4 or CD8 phenotype based on the CD4+ and CD8+ repertoires, which had been sequenced separately. The public reads were quality trimmed at Q25 with fastp and then assembled into clones with MiXCR by TCRdb, keeping productive beta chains. Rows are unified per CDR3 protein, each entry keeping the most common DNA and genes. The V and J calls here are based on TCRdb, not the publication. The sample table holds tens of thousands of distinct CDR3 sequences, of which about an eighth were seen once. Of the sample, 27% is held by the ten largest clones.

Ficoll-Paque density gradient centrifugation was the method used to isolate PBMCs. Sequenced material: PBMCs or a T cell subset sorted from them (not recorded which). This TCR came from an adult woman who had mild COVID-19 (a few samples of this study predate the infection). The sample titles of this study are shuffled in the database, so cell type and time point are left out; the donor was told from shared clones. The V and J genes are TRBV12-3 or TRBV12-4 and TRBJ2-3; the D gene is unclear. The DNA is TGTGCCAGCAGTTTGATGTACCTCAGCACAGATACGCAGTATTTT. Translated, it reads CASSLMYLSTDTQYF.